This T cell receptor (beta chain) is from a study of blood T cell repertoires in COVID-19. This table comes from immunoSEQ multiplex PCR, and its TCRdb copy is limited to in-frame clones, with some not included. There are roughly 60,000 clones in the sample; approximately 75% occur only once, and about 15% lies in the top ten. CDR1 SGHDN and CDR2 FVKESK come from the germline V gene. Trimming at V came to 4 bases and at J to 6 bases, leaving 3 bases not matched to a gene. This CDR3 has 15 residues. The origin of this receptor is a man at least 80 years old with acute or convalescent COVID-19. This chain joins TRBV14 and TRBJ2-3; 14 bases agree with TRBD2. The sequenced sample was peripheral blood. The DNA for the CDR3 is TGTGCCAGCAGCCGGACTAGCGGGGGGTCGGATACGCAGTATTTT. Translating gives CASSRTSGGSDTQYF.